One sample yielded the 10 T cell receptor beta chains listed below, sequenced in a study of blood T cell repertoires in COVID-19. Profiled with immunoSEQ multiplex PCR; TCRdb holds only in-frame clones, not every one. The sample has roughly 290,000 clones, roughly 80% seen once. What was sequenced was peripheral blood. The receptors come from a woman in her forties or fifties with active or convalescent COVID-19.

The chain is built from TRBV5-1 and TRBJ2-3; TRBD2 matches 10 bases. The CDR3 runs 17 residues. With V trimmed by 4 bases and J by 4 bases, 12 bases remained unmatched. Per the germline V gene, CDR1 is SGHRS and CDR2 is YFSETQ. The CDR3 sequence: CASSNRRLAGVADTQYF. The CDR3 nucleotides are TGCGCCAGCAGCAACCGACGGCTAGCGGGAGTTGCAGATACGCAGTATTTT. The variable domain in full, with the rest retrieved from reference TRBV5-1 and TRBJ2-3, is KAGVTQTPRYLIKTRGQQVTLSCSPISGHRSVSWYQQTPGQGLQFLFEYFSETQRNKGNFPGRFSGRQFSNSRSEMNVSTLELGDSALYLCASSNRRLAGVADTQYFGPGTRLTVL.

The chain couples TRBV19 to TRBJ1-2; no definite D call. There are 13 residues in the CDR3. Trimming took 0 bases from V and 6 from J, leaving 8 bases between them. Germline CDR1 LNHDA, CDR2 SQIVND (reference sequence). The chain's CDR3 is CASSIEGGNGYTF. Written as DNA, the CDR3 is TGTGCCAGTAGTATAGAGGGAGGGAATGGCTACACCTTC.

This chain joins TRBV15 and TRBJ1-2, with 7 bases lining up with TRBD1. Losses at the gene ends were 2 bases for V and 8 bases for J; bases not matched to a gene: 8. This CDR3 has 14 amino acids. Germline V gene data show CDR1 as LNHNV and CDR2 as YYDKDF (reference sequence). The CDR3 DNA reads as TGTGCCACCAGCAGAAGACAGGGCCTAGGGGGCTACACCTTC. It yields the protein CATSRRQGLGGYTF.

J is TRBJ1-2 and V is TRBV4-1, with TRBD1 as a possible D gene (5 bases). V was shortened by 0 bases and J by 2 bases, with 10 bases between the two germline ends. Per the germline V gene, CDR1 is MGHRA and CDR2 is YSYEKL. The CDR3 runs 15 residues. CDR3 coding DNA: TGCGCCAGCAGCCAAGATATAAGGGGCAACTATGGCTACACCTTC. Translated: CASSQDIRGNYGYTF.

This chain uses TRBV10-3 with TRBJ2-7, with TRBD2 matching 11 bases. The ends lost 4 bases at V and 2 bases at J; junction bases unmatched: 10. From germline, CDR1 is ENHRY and CDR2 SYGVKD. The CDR3 length is 17 residues. CDR3 sequence reads: CAISGRRTSGPTYEQYF. The CDR3 DNA reads as TGTGCCATCAGTGGGCGACGGACTAGCGGGCCCACCTACGAGCAGTACTTC.

This chain links TRBV5-5 with TRBJ2-7, with D perhaps matching TRBD2 (5 bases). Trimming stripped 4 bases from V and 2 bases from J, with 16 bases between. CDR3 size: 15 residues. Germline assignment: CDR1 SGHKS and CDR2 YYEKEE (reference sequence). CDR3 DNA sequence: TGTGCCAGCAGCCCCGGGGTGGTTCTAGCCTACGAGCAGTACTTC. Translating it yields CASSPGVVLAYEQYF.

J is TRBJ2-1 and V is TRBV7-2, with D maybe TRBD1 (6 bases). The length of the CDR3 is 16 residues. V was cut by 0 bases and J by 4 bases, with 13 bases left in between. The germline CDR1 and CDR2 sequences are SGHTA and FQGNSA. Here the CDR3 DNA reads TGTGCCAGCAGCTTAGCGTGGCAGGGGACGTACAATGAGCAGTTCTTC. Its protein is CASSLAWQGTYNEQFF. The entire variable domain, with the rest obtained from reference TRBV7-2 and TRBJ2-1, is as follows: GAGVSQSPSNKVTEKGKDVELRCDPISGHTALYWYRQSLGQGLEFLIYFQGNSAPDKSGLPSDRFSAERTGGSVSTLTIQRTQQEDSAVYLCASSLAWQGTYNEQFFGPGTRLTVL.

CDR3 in DNA: TGTGCCAGTAGTAGCCCCGGGACAGGGGTGTACGAGCAGTACTTC. Amino acid sequence: CASSSPGTGVYEQYF. The rearrangement links TRBV19 to TRBJ2-7; 10 bases line up with TRBD1. The CDR3 has 15 amino acids. Germline CDR1 LNHDA, CDR2 SQIVND (reference sequence). With 4 bases clipped from V and 4 bases from J, the junction kept 7 bases outside the gene matches.

The chain is built from TRBV19 and TRBJ2-3; 7 bases agree with TRBD1. The CDR3 consists of 12 residues. CDR1 LNHDA and CDR2 SQIVND come from the germline V gene (reference sequence). With V trimmed by 6 bases and J by 8 bases, 5 bases remained unmatched. CDR3 nucleotide sequence: TGTGCCAGTAGCACGGACAGGATTACGCAGTATTTT. Translated: CASSTDRITQYF.

This chain connects TRBV6-2 or TRBV6-3 to TRBJ2-3; 8 bases align to TRBD1. Germline assignment: CDR1 MNHEY and CDR2 SVGEGT. The CDR3 totals 15 residues. The ends lost 5 bases at V and 0 bases at J; junction bases unmatched: 4. CDR3 nucleotides: TGTGCCAGCAGTCACAGGGGGTTTAGCACAGATACGCAGTATTTT. Translated, it gives CASSHRGFSTDTQYF.